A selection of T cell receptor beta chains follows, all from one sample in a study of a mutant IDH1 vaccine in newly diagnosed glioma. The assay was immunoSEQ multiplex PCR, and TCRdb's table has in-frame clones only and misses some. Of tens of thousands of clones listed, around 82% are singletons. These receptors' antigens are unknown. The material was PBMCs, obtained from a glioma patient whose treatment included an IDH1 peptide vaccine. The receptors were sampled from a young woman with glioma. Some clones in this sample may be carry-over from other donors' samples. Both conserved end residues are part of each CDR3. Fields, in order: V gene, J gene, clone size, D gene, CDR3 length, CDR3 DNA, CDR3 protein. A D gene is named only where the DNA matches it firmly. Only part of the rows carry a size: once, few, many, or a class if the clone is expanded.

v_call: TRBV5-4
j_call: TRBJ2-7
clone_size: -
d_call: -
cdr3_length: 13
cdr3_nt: TGTGCCAGCCTTTCAAGCACATCCGACGAGCAGTACTTC
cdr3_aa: CASLSSTSDEQYF

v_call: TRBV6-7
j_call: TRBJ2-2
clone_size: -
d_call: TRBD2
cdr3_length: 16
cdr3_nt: TGTGCCAGCAGTTACCCGGGACTAGCGGACACCGGGGAGCTGTTTTTT
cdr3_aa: CASSYPGLADTGELFF

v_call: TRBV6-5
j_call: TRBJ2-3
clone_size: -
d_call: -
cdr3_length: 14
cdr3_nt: TGTGCCAGCAGTTGGACTATAAGCACAGATACGCAGTATTTT
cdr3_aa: CASSWTISTDTQYF

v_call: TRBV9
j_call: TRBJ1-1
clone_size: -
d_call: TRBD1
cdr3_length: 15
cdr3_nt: TGTGCCAGCACCACAGGGGGGGCGCTGAACACTGAAGCTTTCTTT
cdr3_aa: CASTTGGALNTEAFF

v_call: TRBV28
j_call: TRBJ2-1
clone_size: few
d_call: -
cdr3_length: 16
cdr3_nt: TGTGCCAGCAGTCGTGTTTCGCGGGCCACGGACAATGAGCAGTTCTTC
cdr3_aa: CASSRVSRATDNEQFF

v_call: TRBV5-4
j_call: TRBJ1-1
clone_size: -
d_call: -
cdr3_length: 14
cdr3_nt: TGTGCCAGCAGCTTTGGGGAGCTGAACACTGAAGCTTTCTTT
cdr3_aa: CASSFGELNTEAFF

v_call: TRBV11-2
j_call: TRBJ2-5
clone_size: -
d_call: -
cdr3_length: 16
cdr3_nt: TGTGCCAGCAGCTCCCAATTCGGTTTTTCCCAAGAGACCCAGCACTTC
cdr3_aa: CASSSQFGFSQETQHF

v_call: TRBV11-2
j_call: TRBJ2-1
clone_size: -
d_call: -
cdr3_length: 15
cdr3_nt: TGTGCCAGCAGCTTCAGGAGGGTGCGTGCCGATGAGCAGTTCTTC
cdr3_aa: CASSFRRVRADEQFF

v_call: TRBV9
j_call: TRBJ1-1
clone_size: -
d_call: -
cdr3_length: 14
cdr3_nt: TGTGCCAGCAGCTATTCTGGGGTGAACACTGAAGCTTTCTTT
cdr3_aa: CASSYSGVNTEAFF

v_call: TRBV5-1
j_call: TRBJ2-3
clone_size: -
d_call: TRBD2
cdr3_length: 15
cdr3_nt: TGCGCCAGCAGCCTCGGGACTAGCGACACAGATACGCAGTATTTT
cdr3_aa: CASSLGTSDTDTQYF

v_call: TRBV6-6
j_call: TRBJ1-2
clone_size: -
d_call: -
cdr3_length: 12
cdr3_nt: TGTGCCAGCAGTTATACGGCATATGGCTACACCTTC
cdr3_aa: CASSYTAYGYTF

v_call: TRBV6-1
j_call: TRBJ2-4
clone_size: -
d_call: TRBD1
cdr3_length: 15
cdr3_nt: TGTGCCAGCAGTGAAGGGCAGGGGGCGGTGGACATTCAGTACTTC
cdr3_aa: CASSEGQGAVDIQYF

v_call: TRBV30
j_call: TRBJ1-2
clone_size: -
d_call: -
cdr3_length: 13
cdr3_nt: TGTGCCTGGAGTGTGGGGGCTAACTATGGCTACACCTTC
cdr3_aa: CAWSVGANYGYTF

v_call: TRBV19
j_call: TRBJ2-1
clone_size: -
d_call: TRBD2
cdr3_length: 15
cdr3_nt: TGTGCCAGTAGCCCTAGCGGGGGAAGCTACAATGAGCAGTTCTTC
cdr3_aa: CASSPSGGSYNEQFF

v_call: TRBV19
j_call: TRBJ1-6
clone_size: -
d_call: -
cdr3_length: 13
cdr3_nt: TGTGCCAGTAGTATGCTCCACAGGCCGGCCCTCCACTTT
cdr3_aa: CASSMLHRPALHF

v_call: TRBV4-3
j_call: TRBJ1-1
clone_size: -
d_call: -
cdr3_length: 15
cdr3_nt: TGCGCCAGCAGCCAAACGGTGGCTACCTACACTGAAGCTTTCTTT
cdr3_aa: CASSQTVATYTEAFF

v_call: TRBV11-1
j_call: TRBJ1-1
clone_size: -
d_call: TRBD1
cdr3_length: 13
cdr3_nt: TGTGCCAGCAGCTGGTCAGGGGGCACTGAAGCTTTCTTT
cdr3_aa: CASSWSGGTEAFF

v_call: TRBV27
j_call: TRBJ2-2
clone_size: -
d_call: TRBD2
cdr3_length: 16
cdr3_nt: TGTGCCAGCAGTTCAATACTAGCGGGGGGGCCCGGGGAGCTGTTTTTT
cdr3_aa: CASSSILAGGPGELFF

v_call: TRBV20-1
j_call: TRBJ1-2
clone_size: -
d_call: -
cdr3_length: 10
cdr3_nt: TGCAGTGCCGGACAGTCTGGCTACACCTTC
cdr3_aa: CSAGQSGYTF

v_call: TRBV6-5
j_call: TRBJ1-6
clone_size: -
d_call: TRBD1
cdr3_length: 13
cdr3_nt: TGTGCCAGCGGGACAGAATATAATTCACCCCTCCACTTT
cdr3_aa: CASGTEYNSPLHF

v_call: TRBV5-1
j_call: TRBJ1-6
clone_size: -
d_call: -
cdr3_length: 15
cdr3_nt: TGCGCCAGCAGCAAGGGTACAGCCGGGGGTTCACCCCTCCACTTT
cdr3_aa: CASSKGTAGGSPLHF

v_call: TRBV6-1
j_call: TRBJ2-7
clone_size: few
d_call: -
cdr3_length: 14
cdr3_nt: TGTGCCAGCAGTGAACAGTTGAGATCCTACGAGCAGTACTTC
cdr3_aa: CASSEQLRSYEQYF

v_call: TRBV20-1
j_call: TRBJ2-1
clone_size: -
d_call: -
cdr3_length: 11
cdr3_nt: TGCAGTGCTAGACAAGGAGTTATGGGGTTCTTC
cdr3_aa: CSARQGVMGFF

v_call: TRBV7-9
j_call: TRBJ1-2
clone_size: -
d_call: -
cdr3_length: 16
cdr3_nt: TGTGCCAGCAGCTCAGAGGTCGCATTTGGGGGCTATGGCTACACCTTC
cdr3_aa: CASSSEVAFGGYGYTF

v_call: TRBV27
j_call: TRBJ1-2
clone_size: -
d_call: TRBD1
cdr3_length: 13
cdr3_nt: TGTGCCAGCAGATTGACAGGGAACTATGGCTACACCTTC
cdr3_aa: CASRLTGNYGYTF

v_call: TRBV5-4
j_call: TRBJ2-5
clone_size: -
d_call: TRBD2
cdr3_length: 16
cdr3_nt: TGTGCCAGCAGCCACGGGACTAGCGGGGGCCAAGAGACCCAGTACTTC
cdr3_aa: CASSHGTSGGQETQYF

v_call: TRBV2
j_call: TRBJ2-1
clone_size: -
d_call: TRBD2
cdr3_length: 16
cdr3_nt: TGTGCCAGCACTACCCTGGGACTAGCGGTTTACAATGAGCAGTTCTTC
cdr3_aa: CASTTLGLAVYNEQFF

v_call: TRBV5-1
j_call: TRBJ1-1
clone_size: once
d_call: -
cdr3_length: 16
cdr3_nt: TGCGCCAGCAGCTTGTCAGGGTTTAGTAGTAACACTGAAGCTTTCTTT
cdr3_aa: CASSLSGFSSNTEAFF

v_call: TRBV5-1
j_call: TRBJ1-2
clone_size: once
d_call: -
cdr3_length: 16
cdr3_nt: TGCGCCAGCAGCTTGGAGGCAGGCCGCCTCATTTATGGCTACACCTTC
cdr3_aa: CASSLEAGRLIYGYTF

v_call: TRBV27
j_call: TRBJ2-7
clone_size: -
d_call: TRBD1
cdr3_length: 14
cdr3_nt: TGTGCCAGCAGCCCGGACAGGGGAGCCTACGAGCAGTACTTC
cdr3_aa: CASSPDRGAYEQYF

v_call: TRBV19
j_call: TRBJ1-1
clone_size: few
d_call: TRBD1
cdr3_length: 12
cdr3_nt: TGTGCCAGTAGTATCGGGACAGGAAAAGCTTTCTTT
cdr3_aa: CASSIGTGKAFF

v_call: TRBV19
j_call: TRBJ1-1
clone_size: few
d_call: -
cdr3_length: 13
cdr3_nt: TGTGCCAGTACCTCGACAGTTTTCACTGAAGCTTTCTTT
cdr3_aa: CASTSTVFTEAFF

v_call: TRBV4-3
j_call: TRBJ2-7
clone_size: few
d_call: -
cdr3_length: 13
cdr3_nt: TGCGCCAGCAGCCAAGTCTTAGGTAACGAGCAGTACTTC
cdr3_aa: CASSQVLGNEQYF

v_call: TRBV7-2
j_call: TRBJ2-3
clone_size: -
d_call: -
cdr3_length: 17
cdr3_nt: TGTGCCAGCAGCTTAGCCCCAGGTGGCGGGTACACAGATACGCAGTATTTT
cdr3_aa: CASSLAPGGGYTDTQYF

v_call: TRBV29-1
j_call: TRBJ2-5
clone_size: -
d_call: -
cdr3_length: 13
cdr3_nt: TGCAGCGTTGCGGGCGGGATAATGGAGACCCAGTACTTC
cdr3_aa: CSVAGGIMETQYF

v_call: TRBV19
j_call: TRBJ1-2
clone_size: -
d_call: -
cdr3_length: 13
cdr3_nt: TGTGCCAGTAGTATCGGCGGGAACTATGGCTACACCTTC
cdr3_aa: CASSIGGNYGYTF

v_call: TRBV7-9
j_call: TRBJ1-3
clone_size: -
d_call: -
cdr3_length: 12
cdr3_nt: TGTGCCAGCAGCCCTGACACCTACACCATATATTTT
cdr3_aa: CASSPDTYTIYF

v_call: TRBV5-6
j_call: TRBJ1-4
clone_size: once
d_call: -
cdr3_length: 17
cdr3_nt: TGTGCCAGCAGCTTGGGGTTCAGGGTGGACCGTAATGAAAAACTGTTTTTT
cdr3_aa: CASSLGFRVDRNEKLFF

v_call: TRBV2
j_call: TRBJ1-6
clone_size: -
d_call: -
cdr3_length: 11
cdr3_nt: TGTGCCAGCAGTGGCAATTCACCCCTCCACTTT
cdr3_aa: CASSGNSPLHF

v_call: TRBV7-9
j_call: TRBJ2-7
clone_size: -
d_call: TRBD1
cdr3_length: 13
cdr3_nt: TGTGCCAGCAGCTTAAGACAGGGGGACGAGCAGTACTTC
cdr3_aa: CASSLRQGDEQYF

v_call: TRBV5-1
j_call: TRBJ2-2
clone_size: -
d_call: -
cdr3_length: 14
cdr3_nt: TGCGCCAGCAGCTTGTTCGTTGACACCGGGGAGCTGTTTTTT
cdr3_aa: CASSLFVDTGELFF

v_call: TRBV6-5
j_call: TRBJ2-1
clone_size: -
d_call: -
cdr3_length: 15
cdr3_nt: TGTGCCAGCAGTTCGGATCATCGGGCTCACAATGAGCAGTTCTTC
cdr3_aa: CASSSDHRAHNEQFF

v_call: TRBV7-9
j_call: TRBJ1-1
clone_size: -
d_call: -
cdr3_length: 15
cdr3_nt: TGTGCCAGCAGCTCGCGGCAGGGAGGGAGGTCTGAAGCTTTCTTT
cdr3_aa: CASSSRQGGRSEAFF

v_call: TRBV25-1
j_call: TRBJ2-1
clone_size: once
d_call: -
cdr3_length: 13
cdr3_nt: TGTGCCAGCAGTGGCGGGGCTTACAATGAGCAGTTCTTC
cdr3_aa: CASSGGAYNEQFF

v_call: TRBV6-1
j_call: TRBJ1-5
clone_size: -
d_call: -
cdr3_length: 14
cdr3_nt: TGTGCCAGCAGGGAGCCAGGCCGAGGGCAGCCCCAGCATTTT
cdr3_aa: CASREPGRGQPQHF

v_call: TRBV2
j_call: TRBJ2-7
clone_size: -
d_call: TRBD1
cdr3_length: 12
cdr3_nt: TGTGCCAGCCAGACAGGGGGGTACGAGCAGTACTTC
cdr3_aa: CASQTGGYEQYF

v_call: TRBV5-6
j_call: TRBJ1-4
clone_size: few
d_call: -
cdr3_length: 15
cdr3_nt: TGTGCCAGCAGCGAAAAGACAGCAACTAATGAAAAACTGTTTTTT
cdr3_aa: CASSEKTATNEKLFF

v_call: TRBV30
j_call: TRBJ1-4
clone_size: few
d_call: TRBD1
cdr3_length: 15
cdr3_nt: TGTGCCTGGAGTGTCCGGGACAGGCGTAATGAAAAACTGTTTTTT
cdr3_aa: CAWSVRDRRNEKLFF

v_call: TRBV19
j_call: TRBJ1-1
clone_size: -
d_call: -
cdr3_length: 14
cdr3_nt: TGTGCCAGTAGACGGGGTTTGGACAACACTGAAGCTTTCTTT
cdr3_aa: CASRRGLDNTEAFF

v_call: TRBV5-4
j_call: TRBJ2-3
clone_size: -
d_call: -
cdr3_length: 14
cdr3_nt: TGTGCCAGCAGCTTGGAAACGGTCACAGATACGCAGTATTTT
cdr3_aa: CASSLETVTDTQYF

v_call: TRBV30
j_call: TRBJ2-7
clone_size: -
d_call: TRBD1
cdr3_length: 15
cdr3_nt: TGTGCCTGGAGTACCGGGACAGTAGCCTCCTACGAGCAGTACTTC
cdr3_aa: CAWSTGTVASYEQYF